This TCR beta chain is from a study of T-cell memory formation after mild COVID-19 (dated by TCRdb to 2020 to 2022). The study in broad terms: TCR sequence clusters from the two donors were found to be largely donor specific. T-cell clones expanding and contracting after mild COVID-19 in two donors were tracked by longitudinal TCRalpha and TCRbeta repertoire sequencing. Two young, previously healthy adult volunteers made up the cohort, one male and one female.

The CDR3 goes from the cysteine to the phenylalanine over 14 residues. The only DNA kept is the CDR3, 42 bases in frame from the first base. CDR1 and CDR2 (KGHSH, LQKENI) derive from the germline V gene. Between the V and J ends, shortened by 2 bases and 4 bases respectively, the junction contains 10 bases. This clonotype was counted between two and nine times. What antigen it recognizes has not been identified. Base qualities are not provided; no much larger clone lies one nucleotide away. The study at large found these results: Contracting CD4+ clones were located mainly in the CM and EM memory subsets, whereas CD8+ clones were found to be enriched in EMRA. Only two mild cases were covered in the study, and larger cohorts including severe cases with pre-infection samples were considered necessary. Some responding clones were detected in pre-infection memory, suggesting pre-existing cross-reactive memory T cells joined the SARS-CoV-2 response. The second-wave clones that peaked on day 37 were not confirmed to be SARS-CoV-2 specific. Clones contracting from day 15 to 85 had balanced CD4/CD8 phenotypes, while a second wave expanding from day 15 to 37 was biased towards CD4+.

Sequencing relied on an Illumina NovaSeq 6000. TCRalpha and TCRbeta cDNA libraries were constructed by 5'RACE with constant-segment primers, with sample barcodes and unique molecular identifiers being introduced. RNA was extracted from every sample with Trizol reagent. Libraries were amplified in two PCR steps, with a second sample barcode and Illumina TruSeq adapters added in the second step. Sequencing of the libraries was done on an Illumina NovaSeq, producing 2 x 150 bp paired-end reads. In the paper's pipeline: Demultiplexing of reads and collapsing into UMI-guided consensus sequences were performed with migec v1.2.7. Using mixcr v2.1.11, UMI consensuses were aligned to TRA and TRB V and J templates and then assembled into clonotypes. Expanded or contracted clonotypes were those called significant by both edgeR and NoisET, with noise models trained on biological replicates. For edgeR calls, the thresholds were a false discovery rate-adjusted p below 0.01 and a log2 fold-change of 1. PCA with hierarchical clustering of max-normalized trajectories of the 1000 most abundant clonotypes was used as exploratory dynamics analysis. The CD4 or CD8 phenotype of responding clones was assigned using the separately sequenced CD4+ and CD8+ repertoires. The public sequencing data were trimmed at Q25 with fastp and processed into clonotypes with MiXCR by TCRdb, which kept only in-frame beta chains. Entries that share a CDR3 protein sequence are merged under the most common genes and DNA. The V and J calls come from TCRdb's annotation, not from the publication. The sample table holds hundreds of thousands of distinct CDR3 sequences, of which less than 20% were seen once. About 4% of the sample goes to the ten largest clones.

Ficoll-Paque density gradient centrifugation was used to isolate PBMCs. Material: PBMCs or a T cell subset sorted from them (not recorded which). This clonotype was obtained from a man aged 18-30 years who had mild COVID-19 (a few samples of this study predate the infection). The sample titles of this study are shuffled in the database, so cell type and time point are left out; the donor was told from shared clones. This chain joins TRBV18 to TRBJ2-3; tentative D gene TRBD1, with 5 bases matching. The sequenced DNA is TGTGCCAGCTCACCAAGCAGGGTCTCAGATACGCAGTATTTT. It encodes CASSPSRVSDTQYF.